Listed below are T cell receptor beta chains from one sample, sequenced in a study of T-cell memory formation after mild COVID-19. TCRdb recomputed calls from the 5' RACE reads with MiXCR, one row per CDR3 protein. Among some 350,000 distinct CDR3 sequences listed, 10% to 15% were seen once. The material sequenced was PBMCs or a T cell subset sorted from them (not recorded which). The receptors originated from a man younger than 35 who had mild COVID-19 (a few samples of this study predate the infection). Cell type and time point are not known. Each CDR3 is given with its conserved first and last residue. A D gene is named only where the DNA matches it firmly. For some rows the clone size is stated as once, few or many, or as a class when expanded; others skip it.

j_call d_call clone_size v_call cdr3_length cdr3_nt cdr3_aa
TRBJ1-2 - - TRBV4-2 15 TGTGCCAGCAGCCAAGATCTGGTTTTTAACTATGGCTACACCTTC CASSQDLVFNYGYTF
TRBJ2-1 - many TRBV29-1 13 TGCAGCGTTGAGGCTGTGCTTGGTAGTGAGCAGTTCTTC CSVEAVLGSEQFF
TRBJ1-1 - few TRBV7-2 13 TGTGCCAGCAGCTTTATGCTGAACACTGAAGCTTTCTTT CASSFMLNTEAFF
TRBJ2-1 - many TRBV6-2/TRBV6-3 15 TGTGCCAGCAGTCCAAGTATGAGCTCCTACAATGAGCAGTTCTTC CASSPSMSSYNEQFF
TRBJ2-1 - few TRBV20-1 11 TGCAGTGCCGATCTCGGAGTTGGGCAGTTCTTC CSADLGVGQFF
TRBJ2-5 - - TRBV5-1 16 TGCGCCAGCAGCTCGGGACGTCCTCTACCGCAAGAGACCCAGTACTTC CASSSGRPLPQETQYF
TRBJ2-6 - once TRBV28 20 TGTGCCAGCAGTTTAGGTTCTTCTAGGAACCCCTCCTCTGGGGCCAACGTCCTGACTTTC CASSLGSSRNPSSGANVLTF
TRBJ2-5 - - TRBV19 15 TGTGCCAGTAGTATCTATCGGGCGCTCCAAGAGACCCAGTACTTC CASSIYRALQETQYF
TRBJ2-2 - - TRBV2 13 TGTGCCAGCAGAGCCCTCAGCGGCGGGGAGCTGTTTTTT CASRALSGGELFF
TRBJ1-2 - few TRBV12-3/TRBV12-4 16 TGTGCCAGCAGTTTAGCGCGGCAGGGATTCTCTTATGGCTACACCTTC CASSLARQGFSYGYTF
TRBJ1-1 - many TRBV12-3/TRBV12-4 13 TGTGCCAGCAGTTTAGCCGAGGGCGCTGAAGCTTTCTTT CASSLAEGAEAFF
TRBJ2-5 TRBD2 few TRBV25-1 16 TGTGCCAGCAGTGGGTATGGGCAGCGGGGGATGGAGACCCAGTACTTC CASSGYGQRGMETQYF
TRBJ1-3 TRBD1 few TRBV7-2 17 TGTGCCAGCAGCTTAGTCCCTCCAGGGGGTACTGGAAACACCATATATTTT CASSLVPPGGTGNTIYF
TRBJ2-7 - many TRBV5-1 13 TGCGCCAGCAGCATCACTAGGGCCTACGAGCAGTACTTC CASSITRAYEQYF
TRBJ2-1 TRBD1 few TRBV24-1 16 TGTGCCACCAGCCCCACGGGACAGCTCTCCTACAATGAGCAGTTCTTC CATSPTGQLSYNEQFF
TRBJ2-3 - - TRBV7-3 15 TGTGCCAGCAGCGCTAATTCCTTGGGGGCAGATACGCAGTATTTT CASSANSLGADTQYF
TRBJ2-5 - - TRBV12-3/TRBV12-4 11 TGTGCCAGCAGCCACCAGGGGACCCAGTACTTC CASSHQGTQYF
TRBJ1-4 TRBD1 - TRBV9 13 TGTGCCAGCAGCGCCGTACCCGGACAGGACCCCCATTTT CASSAVPGQDPHF
TRBJ2-7 - many TRBV12-3/TRBV12-4 13 TGTGCCAGCAGCCGAGACAGGCTGTACGAGCAGTACTTC CASSRDRLYEQYF
TRBJ2-3 - many TRBV7-2 14 TGTGCCAGCAGCCAACGGCCGGTCTCAGATACGCAGTATTTT CASSQRPVSDTQYF
TRBJ1-6 - - TRBV10-3 15 TGTGCCATCAGTGACGGGAGTCTGGAAGATTCACCCCTCCACTTT CAISDGSLEDSPLHF
TRBJ2-1 - - TRBV5-6 16 TGTGCCAGCAGCTTGGCACAAGTTCAGGGGACCAATAAGCAGTTCTTC CASSLAQVQGTNKQFF
TRBJ1-1 - - TRBV20-1 13 TGCAGTGCTAGATGGGTGGTGGGGACTGAAGCTTTCTTT CSARWVVGTEAFF
TRBJ2-3 TRBD2 - TRBV6-5 16 TGTGCCAGCAGTTACTTTAGCGGGGGGGACACAGATACGCAGTATTTT CASSYFSGGDTDTQYF
TRBJ1-1 - few TRBV19 13 TGTGCCAGTAGTATTCTGGGGAACACTGAAGCTTTCTTT CASSILGNTEAFF
TRBJ2-6 - - TRBV15 14 TGTGCCACCAGCCCCCGGGCTGGGGCCAACGTCCTGACTTTC CATSPRAGANVLTF
TRBJ2-1 TRBD2 - TRBV29-1 15 TGCAGCGTTGTGTGGCTAGCGGGGGGACACAATGAGCAGTTCTTC CSVVWLAGGHNEQFF
TRBJ2-2 - many TRBV9 14 TGTGCCAGCAGCGTAGTAGGGGTTACCGGGGAGCTGTTTTTT CASSVVGVTGELFF
TRBJ2-3 - many TRBV5-1 16 TGCGCCAGCAGCTTGGTTTTGGCAGGAAACACAGATACGCAGTATTTT CASSLVLAGNTDTQYF
TRBJ1-2 - - TRBV4-1 15 TGCGCCAGCAGCCAAGGCCTCGGGGGGCACGGTGGCTACACCTTC CASSQGLGGHGGYTF
TRBJ2-4 - few TRBV3-2 13 TGTGCCAGCGGGACAGGGGCCAAAAACATTCAGTACTTC CASGTGAKNIQYF
TRBJ1-2 TRBD1 few TRBV7-2 14 TGTGCCAGCAGCCCGGGACAGGACTTAGTTGGCTACACCTTC CASSPGQDLVGYTF
TRBJ1-2 TRBD1 - TRBV24-1 14 TGTGCCACCAGTGAGCCGGACAGGGTCAGAGGCTACACCTTC CATSEPDRVRGYTF
TRBJ2-3 - few TRBV5-1 16 TGCGCCAGCAGCTGGTACAGCAAACTTAGCACAGATACGCAGTATTTT CASSWYSKLSTDTQYF
TRBJ2-5 - - TRBV5-1 13 TGCGCCAGCAGCGATCGACAGCAAGAGACCCAGTACTTC CASSDRQQETQYF
TRBJ2-3 TRBD2 - TRBV25-1 16 TGTGCCAGCAGTGGAGGTAGCGGGGTTAGGTTCGATACGCAGTATTTT CASSGGSGVRFDTQYF
TRBJ1-2 - few TRBV6-1 12 TGTGCCAGCAGAGACGAGGGGGAAGGCTACACCTTC CASRDEGEGYTF
TRBJ1-1 TRBD1 - TRBV4-3 13 TGCGCCAGCAGCCACGGGACAGGGAATCCAGCTTTCTTT CASSHGTGNPAFF
TRBJ1-5 TRBD1 - TRBV6-6 17 TGTGCCAGCAGTTACTTACCCGGGACAGTTAGCAATCAGCCCCAGCATTTT CASSYLPGTVSNQPQHF
TRBJ1-1 - few TRBV27 16 TGTGCCAGCAGTCAGGATGGAGGGGTGCGGTACACTGAAGCTTTCTTT CASSQDGGVRYTEAFF
TRBJ2-1 - few TRBV7-3 13 TGTGCCAGCAGCTTACAGGTTGGGGGTGAGCAGTTCTTC CASSLQVGGEQFF
TRBJ1-4 - - TRBV11-2 14 TGTGCCAGCAGCTACCCGGGATGGAATGAAAAACTGTTTTTT CASSYPGWNEKLFF
TRBJ2-3 - many TRBV3-1 14 TGTGCCAGCAGTTTGATATCCGGGGAGGATACGCAGTATTTT CASSLISGEDTQYF
TRBJ2-7 - few TRBV21-1 10 TGTGCCAGCAGCGGCCCCCGGCAGTACTTC CASSGPRQYF
TRBJ2-7 - - TRBV6-6 14 TGTGCCAGCGGATACCGAGGACAGTCCTACGAGCAGTACTTC CASGYRGQSYEQYF